What follows are 21 T cell receptor beta chains derived from one specimen sequenced in a study of T-cell memory formation after mild COVID-19. TCRdb re-called the 5' RACE reads with MiXCR, one entry per CDR3 protein. The table shows 75,000 to 95,000 distinct CDR3 sequences, with about 14% occurring only once. What was sequenced was PBMCs or a T cell subset sorted from them (not recorded which). All receptors derive from a man younger than 30 who had mild COVID-19 (a few samples of this study predate the infection). Cell type and time point are not known.

This chain joins TRBV6-2 or TRBV6-3 and TRBJ2-2; D not certain. Germline CDR1 MNHEY, CDR2 SVGEGT. This CDR3 contains 17 residues. V was cut by 7 bases and J by 2 bases, with 20 bases left in between. The CDR3 DNA sequence: TGTGCCAGCACCGACCCCTCAACGGGCAGTAACACCGGGGAGCTGTTTTTT. It specifies CASTDPSTGSNTGELFF.

This clonotype came up a few times. This chain uses TRBV7-2 with TRBJ1-5; D not resolved. The CDR3 spans 14 residues. V lost 1 base and J 7 bases, leaving 11 bases between the germline ends. Germline CDR1 reads SGHTA; CDR2 reads FQGNSA. CDR3 amino acids: CASSLVRGQQPQHF. The CDR3 DNA follows: TGTGCCAGCAGCTTAGTCCGCGGGCAGCAGCCCCAGCATTTT.

The chain combines TRBV24-1 with TRBJ1-2; the D is unclear. The CDR3 extends over 12 amino acids. V gave up 8 bases and J gave up 5 bases, with 11 bases separating them. The germline gives CDR1 KGHDR, CDR2 SFDVKD. CDR3 region: CATIFQQYGYTF. CDR3 bases: TGTGCCACCATATTCCAGCAGTATGGCTACACCTTC.

V and J are TRBV7-9 and TRBJ2-2, with D maybe TRBD2 (5 bases). This CDR3 has 16 amino acids. The germline gives CDR1 SEHNR, CDR2 FQNEAQ (reference sequence). Deletions cut 5 bases from V and 0 bases from J, with 13 bases between. The CDR3 is CASSLPGAANTGELFF. CDR3 bases: TGTGCCAGCAGCCTCCCTGGAGCGGCGAACACCGGGGAGCTGTTTTTT.

The V and J genes are TRBV7-2 and TRBJ2-5; 9 nucleotides match TRBD1. Germline V gene data show CDR1 as SGHTA and CDR2 as FQGNSA. CDR3 length equals 14 residues. The V and J ends lost 4 bases and 9 bases, in that order; junction bases with no gene match: 9. The CDR3 protein is CASSSYRGRMAQYF. The CDR3 region has the DNA TGTGCCAGCAGCTCATACAGGGGGCGCATGGCCCAGTACTTC.

This clonotype was detected a few times. This chain connects TRBV27 to TRBJ2-5; TRBD2 matches 12 bases. The V segment lost 5 bases and the J segment 12 bases; nucleotides outside the gene matches: 16. Germline V gene lookup returns CDR1 MNHEY and CDR2 SMNVEV (reference sequence). The CDR3 is 16 amino acids. The CDR3 DNA sequence: TGTGCCAGCAGTCCCGACGCCTCAGGACTAGCGGGGAAGGAGTACTTC. This sequence encodes CASSPDASGLAGKEYF.

CDR3 bases: TGCAGCGTTGTGGCTGGGCCTAGCAATCAGCCCCAGCATTTT. Its translation is CSVVAGPSNQPQHF. This chain connects TRBV29-1 to TRBJ1-5; D is ambiguous. The CDR3 length is 14 residues. In germline, CDR1 is SQVTM, CDR2 ANQGSEA. The V end was cut by 4 bases, the J end by 0 bases, with 10 bases between.

V and J are TRBV24-1 and TRBJ2-1, with D possibly being TRBD1 or TRBD2 (6 bases each). Trimming cost V 5 bases and J 7 bases, with 14 bases left between them. The CDR3 length is 14 residues. In germline, CDR1 is KGHDR, CDR2 SFDVKD. Here the CDR3 DNA reads TGTGCCACCAGTGCGGGGGCCTCGGGAAATGAGCAGTTCTTC. It encodes CATSAGASGNEQFF.

The chain carries TRBV25-1 and TRBJ1-2; D unclear. The length of the CDR3 is 12 residues. Trimming cost V 8 bases and J 2 bases, with 9 bases left between them. Germline CDR1 reads MGHDK; CDR2 reads SYGVNS. CDR3 region: CASGKGNYGYTF. The CDR3 bases are TGTGCCAGCGGGAAGGGAAACTATGGCTACACCTTC.

The gene calls are TRBV12-3 or TRBV12-4 and TRBJ1-2; D not resolved. This CDR3 spans 16 amino acids. V was shortened by 1 base and J by 8 bases, with 20 bases between the two germline ends. CDR3 bases: TGTGCCAGCAGTTTAGGCGAGGACTTATTGCCTCGCGGCTACACCTTC. It is translated as CASSLGEDLLPRGYTF.

The chain has TRBV5-6 and TRBJ2-4, with D uncertain. V was shortened by 0 bases and J by 3 bases, with 4 bases between the two germline ends. CDR3 length: 13 residues. CDR1 is SGHDT, CDR2 YYEEEE, per germline. The CDR3 DNA reads as TGTGCCAGCAGCTTGGTGAACAAAAACATTCAGTACTTC. Protein sequence: CASSLVNKNIQYF.

The chain joins TRBV10-3 to TRBJ2-7; D is perhaps TRBD1 (5 bases). V was clipped by 2 bases and J by 5 bases, with 10 bases between them. In germline, CDR1 is ENHRY, CDR2 SYGVKD. The CDR3 has 13 amino acids. CDR3 nucleotide sequence: TGTGCCATCAGTGAGACAGGCCAAGACGAGCAGTACGTC. Translation gives CAISETGQDEQYV.

J is TRBJ2-3 and V is TRBV27, with D possibly matching TRBD1 (6 bases). V gave up 1 base and J gave up 2 bases, with 10 bases separating them. The germline CDR1 and CDR2 sequences are MNHEY and SMNVEV (reference sequence). This CDR3 spans 15 amino acids. The CDR3 protein is CASSLWGQDTDTQYF. DNA of the CDR3: TGTGCCAGCAGTTTATGGGGGCAGGACACAGATACGCAGTATTTT.

The sample holds a few counts of this clonotype. This rearrangement joins TRBV12-3 or TRBV12-4 to TRBJ2-2, with TRBD2 identical over 7 bases. Trimming removed 6 bases from V and 8 bases from J; junction bases left unmatched: 3. This CDR3 has 12 amino acids. This CDR3 reads CASSPGRGELFF. CDR3 in DNA: TGTGCCAGCAGCCCCGGGAGGGGGGAGCTGTTTTTT.

This clonotype was counted between two and nine times. V and J are TRBV12-3 or TRBV12-4 and TRBJ1-5; D unresolved. The CDR3 runs to 14 residues. V lost 6 bases, J lost 5 bases, and 14 bases lay in between. CDR3 bases: TGTGCCAGCAGCTTCGGCGGGTTCGATCAGCCCCAGCATTTT. Translation gives CASSFGGFDQPQHF.

This clonotype was found a few times. The genes are TRBV7-2 and TRBJ2-5; D is uncertain. Trimming removed 10 bases at V and 3 bases at J, with 9 bases between. The length of the CDR3 is 11 residues. CDR1 and CDR2 from the germline V gene are SGHTA and FQGNSA. The CDR3 DNA reads TGTGCCACCTCGAATGAAGAGACCCAGTACTTC. The encoded protein is CATSNEETQYF.

This clonotype was observed once. The V call is TRBV12-5, the J call TRBJ1-6, with D unclear. The CDR3 contains 15 residues. The germline V and J ends were trimmed by 1 base and 5 bases, with 9 bases remaining between them. CDR1 and CDR2 (germline): LGHNT, FRNRAP. The CDR3 DNA follows: TGTGCTAGTGGTTTGGGGTCTGGCGATAATTCACCCCTCCACTTT. This encodes CASGLGSGDNSPLHF. Based on the CDR3 plus reference TRBV12-5 and TRBJ1-6, the full variable domain is DARVTQTPRHKVTEMGQEVTMRCQPILGHNTVFWYRQTMMQGLELLAYFRNRAPLDDSGMPKDRFSAEMPDATLATLKIQPSEPRDSAVYFCASGLGSGDNSPLHFGNGTRLTVT.

A few counts support this clonotype. The genes are TRBV4-1 and TRBJ2-3; D remains unclear. Germline lookup yields CDR1 MGHRA and CDR2 YSYEKL. Deletions cut 1 base from V and 3 bases from J, with 5 bases between. There are 13 residues in the CDR3. The CDR3, as DNA: TGCGCCAGCAGCCAAGCGAGAACAGATACGCAGTATTTT. It specifies CASSQARTDTQYF.

This clonotype has a handful of counts. The chain joins TRBV20-1 to TRBJ2-1; D might be TRBD2 (5 bases). CDR1 DFQATT and CDR2 SNEGSKA come from the germline V gene (reference sequence). The CDR3 consists of 13 residues. Trimming left V 3 bases short and J 0 bases short, with 6 bases between. CDR3 bases: TGCAGTGCTAGCCGGGGCTCCTACAATGAGCAGTTCTTC. It is translated as CSASRGSYNEQFF.

There are a few counts of this clonotype. The rearrangement uses TRBV4-1 and TRBJ2-5, with 12 bases that match TRBD2. The J segment lost 5 bases and the V segment lost 0 bases, leaving 4 bases of the junction unmatched. Germline values: CDR1 MGHRA, CDR2 YSYEKL. This CDR3 region has 16 residues. The CDR3 loop is CASSQEASGGAETQYF. The CDR3 DNA reads as TGCGCCAGCAGCCAAGAGGCTAGCGGGGGGGCGGAGACCCAGTACTTC.

This clonotype has more than one count but fewer than ten. The rearrangement links TRBV7-2 to TRBJ2-7; D is perhaps TRBD1 or TRBD2 (5 bases each). CDR3 length equals 13 residues. Deletions cut 5 bases from V and 3 bases from J, with 11 bases between. Per the germline V gene, CDR1 is SGHTA and CDR2 is FQGNSA. CDR3 in DNA: TGTGCCAGCAGCCCCCGGGACGGCTACGAGCAGTACGTC. Translating it yields CASSPRDGYEQYV.